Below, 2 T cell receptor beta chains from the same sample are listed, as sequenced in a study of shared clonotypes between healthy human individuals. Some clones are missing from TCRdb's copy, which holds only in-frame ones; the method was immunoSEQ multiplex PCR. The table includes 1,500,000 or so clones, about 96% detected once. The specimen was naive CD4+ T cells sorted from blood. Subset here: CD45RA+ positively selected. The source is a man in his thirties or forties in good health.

The CDR3 loop reads CASSSTGTENEKLFF. In DNA, the CDR3 is TGCGCCAGCAGCTCGACCGGGACGGAAAATGAAAAACTGTTTTTT. The V gene is TRBV5-1, the J gene TRBJ1-4; D perhaps matches TRBD1 (5 bases). The germline V and J ends were trimmed by 3 bases and 5 bases, with 14 bases remaining between them. From germline, CDR1 is SGHRS and CDR2 YFSETQ. The CDR3 has 15 residues.

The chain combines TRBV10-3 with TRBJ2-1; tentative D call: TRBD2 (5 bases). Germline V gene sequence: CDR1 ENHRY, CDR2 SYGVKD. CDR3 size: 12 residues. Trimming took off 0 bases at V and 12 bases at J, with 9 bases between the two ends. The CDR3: CAISESNGRQFF. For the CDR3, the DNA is TGTGCCATCAGTGAGTCGAATGGGAGGCAGTTCTTC.